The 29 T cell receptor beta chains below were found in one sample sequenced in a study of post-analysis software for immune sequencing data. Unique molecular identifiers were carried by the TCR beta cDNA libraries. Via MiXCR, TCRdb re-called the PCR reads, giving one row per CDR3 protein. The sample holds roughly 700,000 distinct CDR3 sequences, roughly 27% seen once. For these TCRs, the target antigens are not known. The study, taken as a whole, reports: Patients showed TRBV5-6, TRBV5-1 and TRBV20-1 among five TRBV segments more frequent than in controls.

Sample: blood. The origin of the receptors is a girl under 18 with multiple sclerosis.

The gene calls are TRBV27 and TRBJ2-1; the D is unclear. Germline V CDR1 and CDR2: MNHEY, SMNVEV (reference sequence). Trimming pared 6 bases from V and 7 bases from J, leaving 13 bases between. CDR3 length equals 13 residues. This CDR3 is CASRLPRPNEQFF. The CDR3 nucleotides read TGTGCCAGCAGGTTACCCCGACCTAATGAGCAGTTCTTC.

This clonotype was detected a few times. In DNA form, the CDR3 reads TGTGCCAGCAGTACAACAGGGGTCTCTGGAAACACCATATATTTT. Translating gives CASSTTGVSGNTIYF. The chain couples TRBV25-1 to TRBJ1-3; 7 bases line up with TRBD1. V lost 5 bases to trimming and J lost 0 bases; unmatched junction nucleotides: 4. Germline V gene data show CDR1 as MGHDK and CDR2 as SYGVNS. This CDR3 spans 15 amino acids.

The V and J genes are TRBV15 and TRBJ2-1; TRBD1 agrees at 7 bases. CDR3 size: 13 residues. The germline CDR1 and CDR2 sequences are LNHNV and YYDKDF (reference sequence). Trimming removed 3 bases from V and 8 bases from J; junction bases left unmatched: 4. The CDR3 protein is CATSRHRGDEQFF. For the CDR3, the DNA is TGTGCCACCAGCAGGCACAGGGGCGATGAGCAGTTCTTC.

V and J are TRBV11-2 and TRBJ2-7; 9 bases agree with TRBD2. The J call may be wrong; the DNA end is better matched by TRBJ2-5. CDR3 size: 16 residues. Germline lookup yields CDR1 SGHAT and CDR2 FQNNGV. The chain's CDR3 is CASGPQWAGGQETQYF. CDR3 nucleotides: TGTGCCAGCGGACCCCAATGGGCGGGAGGGCAGGAGACCCAGTACTTC.

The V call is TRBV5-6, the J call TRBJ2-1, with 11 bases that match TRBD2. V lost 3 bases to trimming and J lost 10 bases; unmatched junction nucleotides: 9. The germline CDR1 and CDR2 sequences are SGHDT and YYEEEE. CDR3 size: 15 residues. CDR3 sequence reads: CASSWGTSGLWEQFF. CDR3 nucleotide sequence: TGTGCCAGCAGCTGGGGGACTAGCGGCCTATGGGAGCAGTTCTTC.

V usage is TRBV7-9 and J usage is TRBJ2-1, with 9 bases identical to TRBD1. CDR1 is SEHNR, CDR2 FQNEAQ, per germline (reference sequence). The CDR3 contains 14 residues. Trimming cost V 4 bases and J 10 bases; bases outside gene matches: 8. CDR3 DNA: TGTGCCAGCAGCTGGGCCGGGACAGGGAAAGAGCAGTTCTTC. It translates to CASSWAGTGKEQFF.

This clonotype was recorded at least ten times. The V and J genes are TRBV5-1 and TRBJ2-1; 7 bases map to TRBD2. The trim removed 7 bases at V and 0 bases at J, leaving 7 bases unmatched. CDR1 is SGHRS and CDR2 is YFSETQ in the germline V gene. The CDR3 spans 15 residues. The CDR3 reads CASATAGVSYNEQFF. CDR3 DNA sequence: TGCGCCAGCGCCACGGCGGGAGTCTCCTACAATGAGCAGTTCTTC. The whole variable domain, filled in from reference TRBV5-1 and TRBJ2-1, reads KAGVTQTPRYLIKTRGQQVTLSCSPISGHRSVSWYQQTPGQGLQFLFEYFSETQRNKGNFPGRFSGRQFSNSRSEMNVSTLELGDSALYLCASATAGVSYNEQFFGPGTRLTVL.

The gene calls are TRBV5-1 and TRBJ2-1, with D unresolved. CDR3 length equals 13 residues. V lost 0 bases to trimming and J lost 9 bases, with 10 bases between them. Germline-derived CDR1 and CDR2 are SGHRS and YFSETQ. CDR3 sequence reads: CASSLADLLEQFF. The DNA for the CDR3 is TGCGCCAGCAGCTTGGCCGACCTCCTTGAGCAGTTCTTC.

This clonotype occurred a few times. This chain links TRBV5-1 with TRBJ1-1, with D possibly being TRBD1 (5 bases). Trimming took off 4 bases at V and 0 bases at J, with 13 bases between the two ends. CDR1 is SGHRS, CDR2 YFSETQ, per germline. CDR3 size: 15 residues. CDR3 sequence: CASSDRSNMNTEAFF. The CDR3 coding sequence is TGCGCCAGCAGCGACAGATCAAACATGAACACTGAAGCTTTCTTT.

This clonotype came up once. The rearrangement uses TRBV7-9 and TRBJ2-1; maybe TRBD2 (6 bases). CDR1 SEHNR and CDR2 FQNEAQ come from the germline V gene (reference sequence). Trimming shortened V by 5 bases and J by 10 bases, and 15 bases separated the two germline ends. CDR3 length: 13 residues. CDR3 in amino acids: CASSPLGAGEQFF. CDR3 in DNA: TGTGCCAGCAGCCCCTTAGGGGCGGGAGAGCAGTTCTTC. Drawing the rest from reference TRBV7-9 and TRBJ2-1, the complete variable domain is DTGVSQNPRHKITKRGQNVTFRCDPISEHNRLYWYRQTLGQGPEFLTYFQNEAQLEKSRLLSDRFSAERPKGSFSTLEIQRTEQGDSAMYLCASSPLGAGEQFFGPGTRLTVL.

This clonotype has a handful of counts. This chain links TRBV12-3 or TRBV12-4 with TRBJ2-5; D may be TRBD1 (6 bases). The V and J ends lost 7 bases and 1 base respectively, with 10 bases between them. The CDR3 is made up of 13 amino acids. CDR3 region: CASTQGRQETQYF. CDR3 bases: TGTGCCAGCACACAGGGCCGCCAAGAGACCCAGTACTTC.

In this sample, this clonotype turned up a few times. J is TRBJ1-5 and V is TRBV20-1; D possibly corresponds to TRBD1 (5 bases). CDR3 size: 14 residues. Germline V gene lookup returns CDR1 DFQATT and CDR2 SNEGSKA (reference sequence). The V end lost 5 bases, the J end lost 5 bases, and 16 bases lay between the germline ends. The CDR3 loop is CSAGAARGDQPQHF. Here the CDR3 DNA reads TGCAGTGCTGGGGCGGCGCGGGGAGATCAGCCCCAGCATTTT.

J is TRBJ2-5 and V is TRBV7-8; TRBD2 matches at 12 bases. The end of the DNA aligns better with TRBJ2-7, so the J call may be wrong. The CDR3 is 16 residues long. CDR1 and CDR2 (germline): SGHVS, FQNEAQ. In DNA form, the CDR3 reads TGTGCCAGCAGCTTCCAGGGGACTAGCGGGCGCGACGAGCAGTACTTC. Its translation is CASSFQGTSGRDEQYF.

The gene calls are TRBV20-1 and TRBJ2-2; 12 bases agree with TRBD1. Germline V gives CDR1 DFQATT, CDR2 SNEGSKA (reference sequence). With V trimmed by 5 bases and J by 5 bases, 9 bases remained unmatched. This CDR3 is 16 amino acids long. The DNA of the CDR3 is TGCAGTGCTTCCGGGACAGGGGGCTCGAGTACCGGGGAGCTGTTTTTT. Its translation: CSASGTGGSSTGELFF.

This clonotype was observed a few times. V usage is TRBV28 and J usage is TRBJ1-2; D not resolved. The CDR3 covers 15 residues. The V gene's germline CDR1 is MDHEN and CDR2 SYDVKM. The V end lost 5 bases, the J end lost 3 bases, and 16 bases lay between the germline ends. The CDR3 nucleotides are TGTGCCAGCAGTCTCCGATCATTCCCGGACTATGGCTACACCTTC. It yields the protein CASSLRSFPDYGYTF.

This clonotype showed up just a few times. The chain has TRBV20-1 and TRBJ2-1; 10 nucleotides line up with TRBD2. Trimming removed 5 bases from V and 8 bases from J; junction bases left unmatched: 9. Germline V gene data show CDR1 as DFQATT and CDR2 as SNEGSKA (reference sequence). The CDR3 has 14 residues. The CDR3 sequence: CSAQSSGRAYEQFF. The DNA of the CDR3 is TGCAGTGCTCAATCGAGCGGGAGGGCCTATGAGCAGTTCTTC.

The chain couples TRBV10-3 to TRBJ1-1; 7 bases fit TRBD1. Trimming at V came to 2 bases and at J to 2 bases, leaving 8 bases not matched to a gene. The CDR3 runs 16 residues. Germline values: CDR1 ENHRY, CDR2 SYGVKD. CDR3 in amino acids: CAISEIRTGQNTEAFF. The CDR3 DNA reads TGTGCCATCAGTGAGATCCGGACAGGACAAAACACTGAAGCTTTCTTT.

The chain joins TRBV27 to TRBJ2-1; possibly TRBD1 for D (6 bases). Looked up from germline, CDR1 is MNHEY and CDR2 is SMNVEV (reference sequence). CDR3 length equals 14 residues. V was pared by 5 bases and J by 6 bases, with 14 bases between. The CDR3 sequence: CASSVRDTFNEQFF. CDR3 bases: TGTGCCAGCAGTGTCCGGGACACCTTCAATGAGCAGTTCTTC.

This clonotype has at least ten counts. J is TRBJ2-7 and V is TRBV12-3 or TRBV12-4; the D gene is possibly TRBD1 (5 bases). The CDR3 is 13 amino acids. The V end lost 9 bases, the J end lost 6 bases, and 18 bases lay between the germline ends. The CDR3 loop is CASSIRAGFEQYF. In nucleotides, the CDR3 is TGTGCCAGTTCGATCAGGGCCGGCTTCGAGCAGTACTTC.

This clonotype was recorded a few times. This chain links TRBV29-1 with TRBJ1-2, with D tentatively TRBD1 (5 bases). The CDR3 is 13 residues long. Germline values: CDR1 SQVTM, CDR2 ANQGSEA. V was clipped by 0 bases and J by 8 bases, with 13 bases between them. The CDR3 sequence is CSVEDWGERGYTF. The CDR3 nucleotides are TGCAGCGTTGAAGATTGGGGGGAGAGAGGCTACACCTTC.

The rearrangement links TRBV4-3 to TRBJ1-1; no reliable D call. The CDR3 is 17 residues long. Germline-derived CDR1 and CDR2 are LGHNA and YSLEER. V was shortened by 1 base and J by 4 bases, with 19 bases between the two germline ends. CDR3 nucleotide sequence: TGCGCCAGCAGCCAAGGGATGTTAGTCCGAGCGGGCACTGAAGCTTTCTTT. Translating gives CASSQGMLVRAGTEAFF.

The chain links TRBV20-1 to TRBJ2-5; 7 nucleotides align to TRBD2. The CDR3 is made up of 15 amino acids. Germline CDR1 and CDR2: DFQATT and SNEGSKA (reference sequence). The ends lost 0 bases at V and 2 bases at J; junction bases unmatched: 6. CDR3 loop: CSAREGGQWQETQYF. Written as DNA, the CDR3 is TGCAGTGCTAGAGAGGGAGGGCAATGGCAAGAGACCCAGTACTTC.

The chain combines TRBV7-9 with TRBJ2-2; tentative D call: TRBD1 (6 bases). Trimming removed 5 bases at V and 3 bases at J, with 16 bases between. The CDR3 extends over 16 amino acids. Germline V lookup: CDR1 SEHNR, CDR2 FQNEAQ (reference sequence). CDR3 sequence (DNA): TGTGCCAGCAGCCCCCGAGGGGGTCAGTACACCGGGGAGCTGTTTTTT. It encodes CASSPRGGQYTGELFF. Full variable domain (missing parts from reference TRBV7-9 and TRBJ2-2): DTGVSQNPRHKITKRGQNVTFRCDPISEHNRLYWYRQTLGQGPEFLTYFQNEAQLEKSRLLSDRFSAERPKGSFSTLEIQRTEQGDSAMYLCASSPRGGQYTGELFFGEGSRLTVL.

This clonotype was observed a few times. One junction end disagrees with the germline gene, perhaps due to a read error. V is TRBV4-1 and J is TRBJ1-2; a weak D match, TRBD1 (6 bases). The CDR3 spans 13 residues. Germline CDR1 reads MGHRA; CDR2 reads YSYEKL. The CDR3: CASSRQVDYGYTF. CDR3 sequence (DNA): TGCGCCAGCAGCCGACAGGTAGACTACGGCTACACCTTC.

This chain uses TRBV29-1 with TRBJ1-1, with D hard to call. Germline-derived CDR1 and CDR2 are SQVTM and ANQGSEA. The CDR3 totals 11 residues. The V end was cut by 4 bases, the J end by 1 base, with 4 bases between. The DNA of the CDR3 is TGCAGCGTTGTGGAGAACACTGAAGCTTTCTTT. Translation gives CSVVENTEAFF.

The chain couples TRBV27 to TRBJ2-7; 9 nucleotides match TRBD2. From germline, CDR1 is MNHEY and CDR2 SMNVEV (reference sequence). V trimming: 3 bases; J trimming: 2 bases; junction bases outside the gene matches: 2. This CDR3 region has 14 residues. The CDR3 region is CASSFGGRAYEQYF. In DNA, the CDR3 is TGTGCCAGCAGTTTCGGCGGGAGGGCCTACGAGCAGTACTTC.

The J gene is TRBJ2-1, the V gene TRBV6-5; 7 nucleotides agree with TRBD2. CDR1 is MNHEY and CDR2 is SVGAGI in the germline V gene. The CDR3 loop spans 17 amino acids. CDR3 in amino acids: CTGSSPFVASGYNEQFF. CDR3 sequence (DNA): TGTACCGGCAGTTCCCCTTTTGTTGCTAGCGGCTACAATGAGCAGTTCTTC.

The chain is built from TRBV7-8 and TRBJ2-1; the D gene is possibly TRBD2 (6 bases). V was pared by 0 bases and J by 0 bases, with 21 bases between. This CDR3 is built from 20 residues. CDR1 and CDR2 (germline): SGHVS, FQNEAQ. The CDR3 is CASSLAVMAKRESSYNEQFF. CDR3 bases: TGTGCCAGCAGCTTAGCGGTAATGGCTAAACGGGAGAGCTCCTACAATGAGCAGTTCTTC.

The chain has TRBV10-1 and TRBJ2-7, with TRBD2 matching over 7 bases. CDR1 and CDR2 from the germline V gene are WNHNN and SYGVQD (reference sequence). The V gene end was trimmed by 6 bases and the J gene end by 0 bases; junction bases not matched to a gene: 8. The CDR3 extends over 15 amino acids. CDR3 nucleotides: TGCGCCAGCAGAGAAGGCCTAGCGGACTCCTACGAGCAGTACTTC. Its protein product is CASREGLADSYEQYF.